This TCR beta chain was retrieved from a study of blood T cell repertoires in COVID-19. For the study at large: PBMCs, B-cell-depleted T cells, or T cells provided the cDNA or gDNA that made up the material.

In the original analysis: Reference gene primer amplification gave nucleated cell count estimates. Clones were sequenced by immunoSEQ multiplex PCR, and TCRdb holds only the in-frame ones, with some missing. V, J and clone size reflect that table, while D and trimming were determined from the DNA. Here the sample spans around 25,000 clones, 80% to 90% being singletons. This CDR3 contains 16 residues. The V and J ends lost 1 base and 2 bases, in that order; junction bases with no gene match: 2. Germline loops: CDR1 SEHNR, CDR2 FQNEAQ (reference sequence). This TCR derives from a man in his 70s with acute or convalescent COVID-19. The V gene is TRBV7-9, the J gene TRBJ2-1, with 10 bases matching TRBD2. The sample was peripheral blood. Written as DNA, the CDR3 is TGTGCCAGCAGCTTAGACCTAGCGGGGGCCTACAATGAGCAGTTCTTC. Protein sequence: CASSLDLAGAYNEQFF.